This paragraph covers one TCR beta chain sequence. Germline V gene data show CDR1 as SGHVS and CDR2 as FQNEAQ. CDR3 length: 19 residues. The ends lost 5 bases at V and 11 bases at J; junction bases unmatched: 27. Using immunoSEQ multiplex PCR, the repertoire was profiled, and TCRdb retains in-frame clones only, with some absent. Here the sample spans 71,000 or so clones, 93% being singletons. The sample comes from a study of OX40 agonist ivuxolimab in advanced cancers. Sampled blood was obtained at baseline, cycle 4 day 1, and cycle 7 day 1. J is TRBJ1-5 and V is TRBV7-8, with 7 bases aligning to TRBD1. Material: CD4+ or CD8+ T cells sorted from blood, obtained in a trial of the OX40 agonist ivuxolimab. This sequence was found in an adult with an advanced solid tumor such as melanoma, head and neck, liver or kidney cancer. The CDR3 nucleotides read TGTGCCAGCAGCCAGCTTAGTATGGGGACAGAAAAGGGGTTACTGGCCCAGCATTTT. This gives the protein CASSQLSMGTEKGLLAQHF.